What follows is one T cell receptor (beta chain) and its context. Looked up from germline, CDR1 is MNHEY and CDR2 is SVGAGI. The CDR3 sequence is 15 residues long. Trimming left V 4 bases short and J 0 bases short, with 11 bases between. Original handling: Reference gene primer amplification in the assay estimated nucleated cell counts. Sequenced by immunoSEQ multiplex PCR; TCRdb stores in-frame clones only, minus some. The D gene and trimming were derived from the DNA, and the V and J assignments and clone size from that table. Altogether some 150,000 clones are present, around four fifths being singletons, with the ten largest covering roughly 6.4%. The data were taken from a study of blood T cell repertoires in COVID-19.

The sequenced sample was PBMCs or T cells enriched from blood (not recorded which). The chain uses TRBV6-5 and TRBJ2-3; no reliable D call. This TCR derives from a woman aged 40 to 49 who had recovered from COVID-19. Written as DNA, the CDR3 is TGTGCCAGCAGTTCCCTGGCGGCTAGCACAGATACGCAGTATTTT. Protein product: CASSSLAASTDTQYF.